The sample holds a few counts of the clone carrying this TCR beta chain. Template switching by 5'RACE produced TCR cDNA, adding a universal primer site and UMIs. A single record per CDR3 protein comes from TCRdb applying MiXCR to the 5' RACE reads. Among a few hundred thousand distinct CDR3 sequences listed, roughly a sixth were seen once. The data were taken from a study of T cells after yellow fever vaccination. V was pared by 4 bases and J by 5 bases, with 7 bases of the junction left unmatched. Looked up from germline, CDR1 is LGHNA and CDR2 is YSLEER. This CDR3 comprises 15 residues. The V gene is TRBV4-3, the J gene TRBJ1-5, with 8 bases aligning to TRBD1. This TCR was recovered from a man between 18 and 35 years old who received the YFV17D yellow fever vaccine. Sample: PBMCs, taken before the yellow fever booster vaccination. In nucleotides, the CDR3 is TGCGCCAGCAGCCGATGGACAGGGACGGATCAGCCCCAGCATTTT. This translates into CASSRWTGTDQPQHF.